One and the same sample provided the 20 T cell receptor beta chains below, sequenced in a study of blood T cell repertoires in COVID-19. Clones were sequenced by immunoSEQ multiplex PCR, and TCRdb holds only the in-frame ones, with some missing. The sample carries roughly 250,000 clones, approximately 85% recorded once. The material sequenced was peripheral blood. All receptors come from a human donor with COVID-19, enrolled during active disease. The donor label of this sample is uncertain.

CDR3: CASSARLGLATDTQYF. In DNA, the CDR3 is TGTGCCAGCAGCGCGCGCCTGGGACTAGCGACAGATACGCAGTATTTT. The chain recombines TRBV7-2 with TRBJ2-3, with TRBD2 matching over 10 bases. The CDR3 is 16 residues long. The germline CDR1 and CDR2 sequences are SGHTA and FQGNSA. Trimming at V came to 5 bases and at J to 3 bases, leaving 8 bases not matched to a gene.

The table lists this clone with a few counts. The chain uses TRBV29-1 and TRBJ1-5; no reliable D call. In germline, CDR1 is SQVTM, CDR2 ANQGSEA. Trimming shortened V by 4 bases and J by 7 bases, and 14 bases separated the two germline ends. The length of the CDR3 is 13 residues. CDR3 DNA sequence: TGCAGCGTTGCGACGGGAGAGGGACAGCCCCAGCATTTT. Translating gives CSVATGEGQPQHF.

The chain carries TRBV6-1 and TRBJ1-6; D unresolved. The V end lost 0 bases, the J end lost 5 bases, and 11 bases lay between the germline ends. Germline CDR1 is MNHNS and CDR2 is SASEGT. The CDR3 loop spans 16 amino acids. The CDR3 loop reads CASSEAVTVDNSPLHF. In nucleotides, the CDR3 is TGTGCCAGCAGTGAAGCAGTAACGGTAGATAATTCACCCCTCCACTTT.

About this clone itself: Other DNA sequences in this sample translate to the same CDR3. The chain has TRBV18 and TRBJ1-5; 7 nucleotides agree with TRBD1. V gave up 3 bases and J gave up 5 bases; unmatched junction bases: 1. The CDR3 is 13 residues long. CDR1 is KGHSH and CDR2 is LQKENI in the germline V gene. CDR3 DNA sequence: TGTGCCAGCTCACCCACAGGGGATCAGCCCCAGCATTTT. The encoded protein is CASSPTGDQPQHF.

This clone was found a few times. V is TRBV4-3 and J is TRBJ1-5; 7 bases are a match to TRBD1. Trimming removed 0 bases from V and 1 base from J; junction bases left unmatched: 6. The CDR3 runs 17 residues. Germline values: CDR1 LGHNA, CDR2 YSLEER. CDR3 in DNA: TGCGCCAGCAGCCAAGATCGACAGGGATGGAGCAATCAGCCCCAGCATTTT. This codes for CASSQDRQGWSNQPQHF.

This CDR3 reads CASSLLGGSDIQYF. The CDR3 coding sequence is TGTGCCAGCAGTTTATTAGGAGGGAGTGACATTCAGTACTTC. The genes are TRBV28 and TRBJ2-4, with TRBD2 as a possible D gene (6 bases). The germline gives CDR1 MDHEN, CDR2 SYDVKM. The CDR3 spans 14 residues. The V end was cut by 1 base, the J end by 8 bases, with 12 bases between.

To note about this clone: This sample also contains other DNA sequences that code for the same CDR3. CDR3 amino acids: CASSLGTGSNQPQHF. For the CDR3, the DNA is TGTGCCAGCAGTTTGGGGACAGGGAGCAATCAGCCCCAGCATTTT. The chain has TRBV28 and TRBJ1-5; 9 bases agree with TRBD1. The CDR3 consists of 15 residues. V lost 3 bases, J lost 1 base, and 1 base stayed unmatched. Germline lookup yields CDR1 MDHEN and CDR2 SYDVKM.

The V and J genes are TRBV21-1 and TRBJ1-1; the DNA was not compared with TRBD1, the D call given in the table. TRBV21-1 has pseudogene status. The CDR3 runs 14 residues. The CDR3, as DNA: TGTGCCAGCAGCAATGGCAGGGAGAACACTGAAGCTTTCTTT. Protein product: CASSNGRENTEAFF.

The chain links TRBV21-1 to TRBJ1-1; the table gives TRBD1 as D, unverified against the DNA. TRBV21-1 is assigned pseudogene status. The CDR3 is 14 amino acids. CDR3 sequence reads: CASRTGGGLTEAFF. The CDR3 DNA sequence: TGTGCCAGCAGGACCGGAGGGGGCCTTACTGAAGCTTTCTTT.

The rearrangement uses TRBV6-5 and TRBJ2-7; 7 bases match TRBD2. The CDR3 has 14 amino acids. The ends lost 6 bases at V and 2 bases at J; junction bases unmatched: 7. Germline CDR1 MNHEY, CDR2 SVGAGI. The DNA for the CDR3 is TGTGCCAGCAGCCTAGCGGATTCCGCCTACGAGCAGTACTTC. This translates into CASSLADSAYEQYF.

The V and J genes are TRBV28 and TRBJ1-3; D might be TRBD1 (6 bases). Trimming took off 6 bases at V and 0 bases at J, with 15 bases between the two ends. The germline gives CDR1 MDHEN, CDR2 SYDVKM. This CDR3 comprises 16 residues. The CDR3, as DNA: TGTGCCAGCAGCCCACCGGGACATCGCTCTGGAAACACCATATATTTT. It is translated as CASSPPGHRSGNTIYF.

Only one count was recorded for this clone. This rearrangement joins TRBV28 to TRBJ1-2; the D is unclear. CDR1 and CDR2 from the germline V gene are MDHEN and SYDVKM. V lost 5 bases, J lost 0 bases, and 10 bases lay in between. This CDR3 comprises 14 residues. The CDR3 coding sequence is TGTGCCAGCAGTACCCCCGGGGCTAACTATGGCTACACCTTC. Its translation is CASSTPGANYGYTF.

The chain combines TRBV5-6 with TRBJ1-2; 8 nucleotides match TRBD1. J was trimmed by 3 bases and V by 3 bases; bases with no gene match: 4. This CDR3 comprises 14 residues. Germline-derived CDR1 and CDR2 are SGHDT and YYEEEE. The DNA of the CDR3 is TGTGCCAGCAGCTCGACAGGGGTCGACTATGGCTACACCTTC. Its protein is CASSSTGVDYGYTF. Supplemented by reference TRBV5-6 and TRBJ1-2, the full variable domain reads DAGVTQSPTHLIKTRGQQVTLRCSPKSGHDTVSWYQQALGQGPQFIFQYYEEEERQRGNFPDRFSGHQFPNYSSELNVNALLLGDSALYLCASSSTGVDYGYTFGSGTRLTVV.

This chain connects TRBV5-6 to TRBJ2-3; D is possibly TRBD1 (6 bases). This CDR3 is built from 13 residues. Trimming took 4 bases from V and 14 from J, leaving 20 bases between them. Germline assignment: CDR1 SGHDT and CDR2 YYEEEE. In nucleotides, the CDR3 is TGTGCCAGCAGCACCACAGGGATTCACGGGCTGTATTTT. As protein: CASSTTGIHGLYF. Combining the CDR3 with reference TRBV5-6 and TRBJ2-3 gives the whole variable domain DAGVTQSPTHLIKTRGQQVTLRCSPKSGHDTVSWYQQALGQGPQFIFQYYEEEERQRGNFPDRFSGHQFPNYSSELNVNALLLGDSALYLCASSTTGIHGLYFGPGTRLTVL.

This clone was seen a handful of times. V usage is TRBV5-6 and J usage is TRBJ1-1; TRBD1 is a possible D gene (6 bases). The CDR3 covers 16 residues. Germline values: CDR1 SGHDT, CDR2 YYEEEE. V lost 0 bases to trimming and J lost 1 base, with 13 bases between them. CDR3 protein: CASSLAPGRGNTEAFF. For the CDR3, the DNA is TGTGCCAGCAGCTTGGCCCCGGGCAGGGGGAACACTGAAGCTTTCTTT.

CDR3 in DNA: TGTGCCAGCTCGCCGGGGGCGGATGGGACAGATGGCTACACCTTC. Amino acid sequence: CASSPGADGTDGYTF. The gene calls are TRBV18 and TRBJ1-2; 7 nucleotides line up with TRBD1. After removal of 6 bases from V and 6 bases from J, the junction contained 13 bases not matched to a gene. This CDR3 is built from 15 residues. Germline loops: CDR1 KGHSH, CDR2 LQKENI. Drawing the rest from reference TRBV18 and TRBJ1-2, the complete variable domain is NAGVMQNPRHLVRRRGQEARLRCSPMKGHSHVYWYRQLPEEGLKFMVYLQKENIIDESGMPKERFSAEFPKEGPSILRIQQVVRGDSAAYFCASSPGADGTDGYTFGSGTRLTVV.

The chain uses TRBV3-1 (or the pseudogene TRBV3-2) and TRBJ1-1; D is perhaps TRBD1 (5 bases). Trimming took off 1 base at V and 4 bases at J, with 10 bases between the two ends. Germline lookup yields CDR1 LGHDT and CDR2 YNNKEL (reference sequence). This CDR3 is built from 14 residues. The CDR3 DNA reads TGTGCCAGCAGCCAAGCGGGGGGGGTCACTGAAGCTTTCTTT. Protein: CASSQAGGVTEAFF.

This chain uses TRBV7-3 with TRBJ2-3; the match to TRBD2 covers 11 bases. Germline lookup yields CDR1 SGHTA and CDR2 FQGTGA. The CDR3 has 19 amino acids. V lost 2 bases to trimming and J lost 4 bases; unmatched junction nucleotides: 14. The CDR3 nucleotides are TGTGCCAGCAGCTTACAGGCGGCGCGGCTAGCGGGAGGAGCAGATACGCAGTATTTT. This encodes CASSLQAARLAGGADTQYF.

The V and J genes are TRBV5-4 and TRBJ2-3; no clear D gene. Trimming left V 0 bases short and J 7 bases short, with 9 bases between. The CDR3 extends over 13 amino acids. Germline-derived CDR1 and CDR2 are SGHNT and YYREEE (reference sequence). CDR3 bases: TGTGCCAGCAGCTTGGGAAGTGCGTATACGCAGTATTTT. Its protein is CASSLGSAYTQYF.

The chain uses TRBV6-5 and TRBJ1-5; perhaps TRBD1 as D (6 bases). CDR1 and CDR2 from the germline V gene are MNHEY and SVGAGI. V lost 6 bases and J 0 bases, leaving 12 bases between the germline ends. The CDR3 contains 15 residues. CDR3 sequence reads: CASSRGHHSNQPQHF. The CDR3 nucleotides are TGTGCCAGCAGCCGGGGACACCATAGCAATCAGCCCCAGCATTTT.